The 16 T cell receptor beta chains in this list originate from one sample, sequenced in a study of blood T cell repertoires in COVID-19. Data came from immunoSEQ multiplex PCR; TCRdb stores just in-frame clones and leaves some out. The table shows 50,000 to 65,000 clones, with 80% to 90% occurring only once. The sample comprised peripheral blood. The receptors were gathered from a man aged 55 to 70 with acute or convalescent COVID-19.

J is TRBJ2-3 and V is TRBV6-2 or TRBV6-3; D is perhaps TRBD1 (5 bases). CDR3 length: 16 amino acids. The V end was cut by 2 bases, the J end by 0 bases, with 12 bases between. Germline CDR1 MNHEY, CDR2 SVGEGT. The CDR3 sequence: CASSYEAAGSTDTQYF. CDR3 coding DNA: TGTGCCAGCAGTTACGAGGCGGCAGGGAGCACAGATACGCAGTATTTT.

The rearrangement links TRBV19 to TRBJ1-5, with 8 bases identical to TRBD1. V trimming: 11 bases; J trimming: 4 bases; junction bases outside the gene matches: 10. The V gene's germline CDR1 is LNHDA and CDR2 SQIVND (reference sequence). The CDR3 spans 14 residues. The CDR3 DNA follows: TGTGCCTCCCACCTAGGGACAGGAAATCAGCCCCAGCATTTT. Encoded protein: CASHLGTGNQPQHF.

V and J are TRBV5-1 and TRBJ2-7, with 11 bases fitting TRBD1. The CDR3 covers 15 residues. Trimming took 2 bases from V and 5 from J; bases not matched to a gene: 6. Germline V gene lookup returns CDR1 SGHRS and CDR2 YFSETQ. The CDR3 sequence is CASSFFGQGANEQYF. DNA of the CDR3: TGCGCCAGCAGCTTCTTTGGACAGGGGGCCAACGAGCAGTACTTC. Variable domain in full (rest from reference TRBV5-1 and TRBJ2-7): KAGVTQTPRYLIKTRGQQVTLSCSPISGHRSVSWYQQTPGQGLQFLFEYFSETQRNKGNFPGRFSGRQFSNSRSEMNVSTLELGDSALYLCASSFFGQGANEQYFGPGTRLTVT.

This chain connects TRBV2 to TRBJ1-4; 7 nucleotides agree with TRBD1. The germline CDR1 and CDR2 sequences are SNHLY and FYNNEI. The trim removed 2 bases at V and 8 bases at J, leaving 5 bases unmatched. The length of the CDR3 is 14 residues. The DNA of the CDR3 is TGTGCCAGCAGTGAAACGGGCAGGGGGGAAAAACTGTTTTTT. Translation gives CASSETGRGEKLFF.

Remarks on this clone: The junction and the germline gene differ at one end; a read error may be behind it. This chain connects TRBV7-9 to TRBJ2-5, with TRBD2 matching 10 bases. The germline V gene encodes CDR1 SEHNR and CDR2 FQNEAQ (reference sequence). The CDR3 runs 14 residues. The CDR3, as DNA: TGTGCCAGCAGCCTAGCGGGAGATAGAGAGACCCAGTACTTC. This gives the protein CASSLAGDRETQYF.

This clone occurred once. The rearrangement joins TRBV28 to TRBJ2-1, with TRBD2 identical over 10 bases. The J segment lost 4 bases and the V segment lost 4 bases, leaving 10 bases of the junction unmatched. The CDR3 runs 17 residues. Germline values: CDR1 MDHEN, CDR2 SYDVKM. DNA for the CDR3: TGTGCCAGCAGTTCATCTCTAGCGGGAGTTCTGTACAATGAGCAGTTCTTC. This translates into CASSSSLAGVLYNEQFF.

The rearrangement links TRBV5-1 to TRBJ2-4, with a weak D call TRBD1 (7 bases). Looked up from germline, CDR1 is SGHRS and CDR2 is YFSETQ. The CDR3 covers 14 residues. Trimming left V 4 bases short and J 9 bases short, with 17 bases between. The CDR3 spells CASSIGQVEGIQYF. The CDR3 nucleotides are TGCGCCAGCAGCATCGGACAGGTGGAGGGCATTCAGTACTTC. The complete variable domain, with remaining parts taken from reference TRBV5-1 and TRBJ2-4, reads KAGVTQTPRYLIKTRGQQVTLSCSPISGHRSVSWYQQTPGQGLQFLFEYFSETQRNKGNFPGRFSGRQFSNSRSEMNVSTLELGDSALYLCASSIGQVEGIQYFGAGTRLSVL.

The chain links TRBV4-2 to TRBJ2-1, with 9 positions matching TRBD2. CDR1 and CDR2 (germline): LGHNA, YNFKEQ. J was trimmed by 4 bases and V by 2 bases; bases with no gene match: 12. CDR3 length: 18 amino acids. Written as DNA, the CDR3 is TGTGCCAGCAGCCAAAGCAAGGGGGCGGGAGGGCATTACAATGAGCAGTTCTTC. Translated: CASSQSKGAGGHYNEQFF.

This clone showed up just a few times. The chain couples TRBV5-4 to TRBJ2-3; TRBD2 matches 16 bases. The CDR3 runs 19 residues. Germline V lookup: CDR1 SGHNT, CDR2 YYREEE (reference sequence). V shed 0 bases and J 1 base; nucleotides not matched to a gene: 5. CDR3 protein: CASSLAGTSGRGGTDTQYF. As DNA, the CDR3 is TGTGCCAGCAGCTTGGCCGGGACTAGCGGGAGGGGGGGCACAGATACGCAGTATTTT.

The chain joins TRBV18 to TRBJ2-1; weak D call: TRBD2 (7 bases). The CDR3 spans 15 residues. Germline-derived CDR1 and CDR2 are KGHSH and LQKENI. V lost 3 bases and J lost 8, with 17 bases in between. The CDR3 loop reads CASSPGGGRRHEQFF. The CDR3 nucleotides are TGTGCCAGCTCACCCGGGGGCGGGAGACGCCATGAGCAGTTCTTC.

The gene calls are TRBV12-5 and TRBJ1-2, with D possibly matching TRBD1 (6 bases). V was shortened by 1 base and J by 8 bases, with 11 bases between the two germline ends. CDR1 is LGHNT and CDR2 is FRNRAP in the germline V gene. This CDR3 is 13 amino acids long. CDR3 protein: CASGLEPTGGYTF. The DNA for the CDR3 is TGTGCTAGTGGTTTGGAACCAACAGGGGGCTACACCTTC.

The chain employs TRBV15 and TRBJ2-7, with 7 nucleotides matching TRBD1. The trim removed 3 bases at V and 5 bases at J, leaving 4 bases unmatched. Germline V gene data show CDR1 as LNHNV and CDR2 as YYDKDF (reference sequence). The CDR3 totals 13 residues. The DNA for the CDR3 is TGTGCCACCAGCAGGCCAGGGGGAGACGAGCAGTACTTC. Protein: CATSRPGGDEQYF.

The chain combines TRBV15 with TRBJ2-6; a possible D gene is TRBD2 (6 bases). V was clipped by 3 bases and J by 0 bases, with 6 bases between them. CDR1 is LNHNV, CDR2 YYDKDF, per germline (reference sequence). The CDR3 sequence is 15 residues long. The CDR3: CATSRGLSGANVLTF. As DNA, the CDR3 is TGTGCCACCAGCAGGGGACTCTCTGGGGCCAACGTCCTGACTTTC.

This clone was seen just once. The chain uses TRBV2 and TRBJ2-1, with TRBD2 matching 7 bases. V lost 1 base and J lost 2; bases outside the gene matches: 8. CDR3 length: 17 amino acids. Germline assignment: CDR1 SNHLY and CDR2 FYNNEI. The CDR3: CASSEDSWLAAYNEQFF. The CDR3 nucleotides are TGTGCCAGCAGTGAAGATTCATGGCTAGCGGCCTACAATGAGCAGTTCTTC. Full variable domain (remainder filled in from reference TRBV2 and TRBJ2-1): EPEVTQTPSHQVTQMGQEVILRCVPISNHLYFYWYRQILGQKVEFLVSFYNNEISEKSEIFDDQFSVERPDGSNFTLKIRSTKLEDSAMYFCASSEDSWLAAYNEQFFGPGTRLTVL.

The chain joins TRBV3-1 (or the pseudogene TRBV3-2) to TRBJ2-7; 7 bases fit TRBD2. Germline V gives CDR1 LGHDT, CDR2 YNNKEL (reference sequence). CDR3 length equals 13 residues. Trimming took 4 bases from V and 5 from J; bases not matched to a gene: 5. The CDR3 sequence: CASSRGSFDEQYF. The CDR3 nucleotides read TGTGCCAGCAGCCGCGGGAGTTTCGACGAGCAGTACTTC.

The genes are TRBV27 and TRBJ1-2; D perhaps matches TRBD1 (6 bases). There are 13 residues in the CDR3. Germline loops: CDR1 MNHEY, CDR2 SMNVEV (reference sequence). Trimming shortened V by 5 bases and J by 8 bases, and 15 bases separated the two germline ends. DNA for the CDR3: TGTGCCAGCAGTCCATGGGGGGGCACGGGCTACACCTTC. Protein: CASSPWGGTGYTF.